The 20 T cell receptor beta chains presented below share a single source sample, sequenced in a study of early stage breast cancer tumors. Sequenced by immunoSEQ multiplex PCR; TCRdb stores in-frame clones only, minus some. The sample records roughly 7,900 clones, approximately 62% being singletons. What was sequenced was breast tumor tissue. The source is a person in their 70s with breast cancer.

The chain recombines TRBV5-8 with TRBJ2-1; TRBD1 aligns across 8 bases. The CDR3 is made up of 15 amino acids. CDR1 is SGHTS and CDR2 is YDEGEE in the germline V gene. J gave up 6 bases and V 4 bases, and 9 bases lay outside the gene matches. CDR3 protein: CASSRSGQGRNEQFF. CDR3 DNA sequence: TGTGCCAGCAGCCGGAGTGGACAGGGTCGCAATGAGCAGTTCTTC.

The chain is built from TRBV6-4 and TRBJ1-1, with 8 bases that match TRBD1. Germline V gene lookup returns CDR1 MRHNA and CDR2 SNTAGT. J lost 5 bases, V lost 5 bases, and 4 bases had no gene match. CDR3 size: 13 residues. The CDR3 here is CASSQGAETEAFF. In DNA, the CDR3 is TGTGCCAGCAGTCAGGGGGCAGAAACTGAAGCTTTCTTT.

The rearrangement uses TRBV7-9 and TRBJ2-7; D possibly corresponds to TRBD1 (6 bases). This CDR3 has 14 residues. Trimming cost V 4 bases and J 0 bases, with 10 bases left between them. Germline CDR1 and CDR2: SEHNR and FQNEAQ (reference sequence). The CDR3 reads CASSSRTVSYEQYF. The CDR3 bases are TGTGCCAGCAGCTCCAGGACAGTCTCCTACGAGCAGTACTTC.

V and J are TRBV5-4 and TRBJ2-2; D is uncertain. The CDR3 covers 15 residues. V was trimmed by 0 bases and J by 1 base, leaving 7 bases between them. Germline values: CDR1 SGHNT, CDR2 YYREEE (reference sequence). CDR3 amino acids: CASSLERVNTGELFF. CDR3 in DNA: TGTGCCAGCAGCTTGGAGAGAGTGAACACCGGGGAGCTGTTTTTT.

This sequence joins TRBV6-5 and TRBJ2-5, with 12 bases fitting TRBD2. With 6 bases clipped from V and 2 bases from J, the junction kept 4 bases outside the gene matches. The germline V gene has CDR1 MNHEY and CDR2 SVGAGI. This CDR3 contains 15 residues. Here the CDR3 DNA reads TGTGCCAGCAGCAAACTAGCGGGGGGACAAGAGACCCAGTACTTC. Translation gives CASSKLAGGQETQYF.

This chain connects TRBV23-1 to TRBJ1-2, with D unclear. TRBV23-1 has ORF status, its function being uncertain. This CDR3 has 18 residues. Trimming took off 4 bases at V and 5 bases at J, with 26 bases between the two ends. The CDR3: CASSLILGCRRLVYGYTF. The CDR3 DNA reads TGCGCCAGCAGTCTTATTCTAGGATGCAGAAGGCTGGTTTATGGCTACACCTTC.

This clone was seen once. The CDR3 bases are TGCGCCAGCAGTTCAACTAGCGATGAGCAGTTCTTC. This sequence encodes CASSSTSDEQFF. The chain combines TRBV10-2 with TRBJ2-1; TRBD2 aligns across 7 bases. Germline V lookup: CDR1 WSHSY, CDR2 SAAADI. V lost 5 bases to trimming and J lost 8 bases; unmatched junction nucleotides: 3. CDR3 size: 12 residues.

This clone occurred a few times. This sequence joins TRBV28 and TRBJ2-2, with D possibly being TRBD2 (6 bases). Germline CDR1 reads MDHEN; CDR2 reads SYDVKM. The ends were cut back, 8 bases at V and 1 base at J, with 8 bases in the middle. The CDR3 has 13 amino acids. CDR3 DNA: TGTGCCAGCCTGGGGGGGAACACCGGGGAGCTGTTTTTT. It translates to CASLGGNTGELFF.

This clone came up once. The V call is TRBV5-1, the J call TRBJ2-5; TRBD2 aligns across 15 bases. CDR3 length equals 18 residues. V trimming: 4 bases; J trimming: 0 bases; junction bases outside the gene matches: 7. Germline assignment: CDR1 SGHRS and CDR2 YFSETQ. This CDR3 reads CASSPGLAGGKYQETQYF. The DNA for the CDR3 is TGCGCCAGCAGCCCGGGACTAGCGGGGGGCAAGTACCAAGAGACCCAGTACTTC.

The sample holds a few counts of this clone. The chain is built from TRBV27 and TRBJ2-3; TRBD2 is a possible D gene (6 bases). The germline V and J ends were trimmed by 4 bases and 10 bases, with 21 bases remaining between them. The CDR3 runs to 15 residues. Germline CDR1 and CDR2: MNHEY and SMNVEV (reference sequence). The CDR3 nucleotides read TGTGCCAGCAGTTCACCTACGGCGGGAAGGGGCTCGCAGTATTTT. Protein product: CASSSPTAGRGSQYF.

This clone has a single count. This chain connects TRBV19 to TRBJ1-1, with D uncertain. The CDR3 has 14 amino acids. CDR1 LNHDA and CDR2 SQIVND come from the germline V gene (reference sequence). V was cut by 6 bases and J by 1 base, with 12 bases left in between. DNA of the CDR3: TGTGCCAGTAGCAGACACGGTCCGAACACTGAAGCTTTCTTT. Translated, it gives CASSRHGPNTEAFF.

The chain combines TRBV5-4 with TRBJ1-4, with D possibly being TRBD1 (6 bases). Trimming shortened V by 4 bases and J by 8 bases, and 18 bases separated the two germline ends. There are 15 residues in the CDR3. CDR1 is SGHNT and CDR2 is YYREEE in the germline V gene (reference sequence). Here the CDR3 reads CASSPGGGALEKLFF. Written as DNA, the CDR3 is TGTGCCAGCAGCCCCGGCGGGGGGGCCCTCGAAAAACTGTTTTTT.

This clone was detected a few times. The chain has TRBV6-1 and TRBJ2-1, with D possibly being TRBD2 (5 bases). V lost 7 bases and J 1 base, leaving 14 bases between the germline ends. Germline V gene sequence: CDR1 MNHNS, CDR2 SASEGT. CDR3 length: 15 residues. For the CDR3, the DNA is TGTGCCAGCACAGAAACTAGTTGGTCCTACAATGAGCAGTTCTTC. Translated: CASTETSWSYNEQFF.

This clone appeared a single time. The J gene is TRBJ2-5, the V gene TRBV9; maybe TRBD2 (5 bases). The CDR3 contains 14 residues. Germline assignment: CDR1 SGDLS and CDR2 YYNGEE. The germline V and J ends were trimmed by 2 bases and 7 bases, with 15 bases remaining between them. The CDR3 region has the DNA TGTGCCAGCAGCGTCGGAACGGGGAGTTGGACCCAGTACTTC. It yields the protein CASSVGTGSWTQYF.

The gene calls are TRBV6-5 and TRBJ2-2, with TRBD2 as a possible D gene (6 bases). V shed 6 bases and J shed 2 bases, with 13 bases lying between them. Germline V gene sequence: CDR1 MNHEY, CDR2 SVGAGI. This CDR3 spans 15 amino acids. Here the CDR3 reads CASREGLLNTGELFF. As DNA, the CDR3 is TGTGCCAGCAGAGAGGGACTGCTAAACACCGGGGAGCTGTTTTTT.

The rearrangement links TRBV14 to TRBJ1-1, with 10 bases identical to TRBD1. CDR1 SGHDN and CDR2 FVKESK come from the germline V gene. The ends lost 3 bases at V and 10 bases at J; junction bases unmatched: 14. The CDR3 has 16 amino acids. The CDR3 nucleotides read TGTGCCAGCAGCCACCTCGACAGAGGGACAGGGGCAGCAGCTTTCTTT. As protein: CASSHLDRGTGAAAFF.

The V and J genes are TRBV27 and TRBJ2-3; 12 bases line up with TRBD2. V gave up 5 bases and J gave up 4 bases; unmatched junction bases: 7. Germline loops: CDR1 MNHEY, CDR2 SMNVEV (reference sequence). This CDR3 comprises 16 residues. In DNA form, the CDR3 reads TGTGCCAGCAGTACACGACTAGCGGGGGTTTCAGATACGCAGTATTTT. Its protein product is CASSTRLAGVSDTQYF.

The genes are TRBV4-3 and TRBJ2-7; a weak D match, TRBD1 (6 bases). The CDR3 is 17 amino acids. CDR1 and CDR2 (germline): LGHNA, YSLEER. V was cut by 5 bases and J by 0 bases, with 20 bases left in between. CDR3 amino acids: CASSEGDPGTPSYEQYF. Here the CDR3 DNA reads TGCGCCAGCAGCGAAGGGGATCCCGGGACACCCTCCTACGAGCAGTACTTC.

The chain uses TRBV20-1 and TRBJ2-1, with 7 nucleotides matching TRBD1. From germline, CDR1 is DFQATT and CDR2 SNEGSKA (reference sequence). This CDR3 comprises 10 residues. Losses at the gene ends were 3 bases for V and 13 bases for J; bases not matched to a gene: 3. The CDR3 DNA reads TGCAGTGCTAGGGACAGGTACCAGTTCTTC. Translating gives CSARDRYQFF.

V usage is TRBV27 and J usage is TRBJ1-6; TRBD1 aligns across 9 bases. Germline CDR1 reads MNHEY; CDR2 reads SMNVEV (reference sequence). The CDR3 length is 15 residues. V gave up 4 bases and J gave up 4 bases; unmatched junction bases: 2. Written as DNA, the CDR3 is TGTGCCAGCAGTTCCGGGACAGGGTATAATTCACCCCTCCACTTT. Translating gives CASSSGTGYNSPLHF.